This TCR beta chain was observed in a study of blood T cell repertoires in COVID-19. Background on the study: Nucleic acid was either cDNA or gDNA, and it came from T cells, B-cell-depleted T cells, or PBMCs.

TCRdb's table, derived via immunoSEQ multiplex PCR, lists solely in-frame clones and lacks some. The sample consists of 200,000 to 300,000 clones, 75% to 90% of them appearing once. This clonotype originated in a woman aged 25 to 45 who had recovered from COVID-19. Sequencing was carried out using PBMCs or T cells enriched from blood (not recorded which).

The CDR3: CASSPSSDRGRSVGYTF. The CDR3 DNA reads TGTGCCAGCTCACCCTCTTCGGACAGGGGGCGCAGCGTGGGCTACACCTTC. The V and J genes are TRBV18 and TRBJ1-2; TRBD1 aligns across 11 bases. The CDR3 is 17 amino acids. V dropped 3 bases and J dropped 8; count of bases not matched to a gene: 14. The germline gives CDR1 KGHSH, CDR2 LQKENI.